These 14 T cell receptor beta chains were sequenced from one sample in a study of T cells in Graves' hyperthyroidism and ophthalmopathy. TCR beta CDR3 sequences were amplified from RNA transcripts. In the first-round RT-PCR of the TCR CDR3, the HTBI primer set was used. MiXCR was run by TCRdb on the multiplex PCR reads, yielding one entry per CDR3 protein. The sample records some 350,000 distinct CDR3 sequences, approximately 20% being singletons. The sequencing input was blood. The receptors were gathered from a young woman with Graves' hyperthyroidism.

Many counts were recorded for this clonotype. CDR3 protein: CASSSRAENIQYF. CDR3 DNA: TGTGCCAGCAGTTCCCGGGCAGAAAACATTCAGTACTTC. The rearrangement joins TRBV6-5 to TRBJ2-4; D is uncertain. Germline CDR1 is MNHEY and CDR2 is SVGAGI. V shed 4 bases and J shed 5 bases, with 9 bases lying between them. The CDR3 runs 13 residues.

This clonotype has ten or more counts. The chain joins TRBV7-8 to TRBJ2-7; weak D call: TRBD1 (6 bases). CDR1 and CDR2 (germline): SGHVS, FQNEAQ. The CDR3 has 15 amino acids. The germline V and J ends were trimmed by 5 bases and 3 bases, with 17 bases remaining between them. The CDR3 here is CASSRTTGTSYEQYF. CDR3 coding DNA: TGTGCCAGCAGCCGAACTACCGGGACAAGCTACGAGCAGTACTTC.

There are many counts of this clonotype. This chain's CDR3 is CASRTSRGNTEAFF. As DNA, the CDR3 is TGTGCCAGCAGGACCAGCCGGGGGAACACTGAAGCTTTCTTT. The chain joins TRBV11-2 to TRBJ1-1, with D unresolved. With 6 bases removed from V and 1 base from J, the gap between germline ends came to 12 bases. CDR1 SGHAT and CDR2 FQNNGV come from the germline V gene. The CDR3 has 14 amino acids.

This clonotype has at least ten counts. This chain uses TRBV12-3 or TRBV12-4 with TRBJ1-2; TRBD1 is a possible D gene (5 bases). There are 14 residues in the CDR3. Deletions cut 8 bases from V and 6 bases from J, with 19 bases between. CDR3: CASHASRRGDGYTF. CDR3 in DNA: TGTGCCAGCCACGCCTCTAGACGGGGGGATGGCTACACCTTC.

On this clonotype: Just one base apart from a much larger clone, this may be a read error. The chain carries TRBV2 and TRBJ1-1; D is uncertain. Trimming pared 11 bases from V and 6 bases from J, leaving 22 bases between. The CDR3 runs to 14 residues. Germline CDR1 reads SNHLY; CDR2 reads FYNNEI. This CDR3 reads CAHSEAQIGSEAFF. The CDR3 DNA reads TGTGCCCACAGTGAGGCCCAAATCGGGTCTGAAGCTTTCTTT.

There are many counts of this clonotype. The chain has TRBV12-3 or TRBV12-4 and TRBJ2-5; D remains unclear. V lost 6 bases and J lost 5, with 13 bases in between. The CDR3 covers 13 residues. The CDR3 DNA reads TGTGCCAGCAGCACTCAGACCAAGGAGACCCAGTACTTC. It codes for CASSTQTKETQYF.

The chain joins TRBV20-1 to TRBJ1-1; 8 bases match TRBD1. Germline V lookup: CDR1 DFQATT, CDR2 SNEGSKA (reference sequence). CDR3 size: 17 residues. Trimming removed 5 bases from V and 0 bases from J; junction bases left unmatched: 14. The CDR3 spells CSAPTRTGKKMNTEAFF. The CDR3 nucleotides are TGCAGTGCTCCCACCCGGACAGGGAAGAAGATGAACACTGAAGCTTTCTTT.

This clonotype appeared many times. V gene TRBV30 combines with J gene TRBJ1-2, with D hard to call. The CDR3 extends over 11 amino acids. CDR1 and CDR2 from the germline V gene are GTSNPN and SVGIG (reference sequence). The V gene lost 2 bases and the J gene lost 4 bases, with 5 bases spanning the gap. CDR3 DNA sequence: TGTGCCTGGAGTCGACGCTATGGCTACACCTTC. It codes for CAWSRRYGYTF. Variable domain in full (rest from reference TRBV30 and TRBJ1-2): SQTIHQWPATLVQPVGSPLSLECTVEGTSNPNLYWYRQAAGRGLQLLFYSVGIGQISSEVPQNLSASRPQDRQFILSSKKLLLSDSGFYLCAWSRRYGYTFGSGTRLTVV.

This clonotype was recorded many times. J is TRBJ1-5 and V is TRBV27, with TRBD1 matching over 8 bases. The CDR3 consists of 15 residues. The trim removed 8 bases at V and 3 bases at J, leaving 9 bases unmatched. Germline assignment: CDR1 MNHEY and CDR2 SMNVEV (reference sequence). The CDR3 DNA sequence: TGTGCCAGCGGCTTGATGACAGGGGCCAATCAGCCCCAGCATTTT. Translated: CASGLMTGANQPQHF.

In this sample, this clonotype turned up many times. The chain is built from TRBV5-1 and TRBJ2-6; D unclear. This CDR3 region has 15 residues. Trimming removed 0 bases from V and 3 bases from J, with 7 bases in between. CDR1 is SGHRS and CDR2 is YFSETQ in the germline V gene. This CDR3 is CASSLEVVGANVLTF. DNA of the CDR3: TGCGCCAGCAGCTTGGAGGTTGTTGGGGCCAACGTCCTGACTTTC. Complete variable domain (other parts from reference TRBV5-1 and TRBJ2-6): KAGVTQTPRYLIKTRGQQVTLSCSPISGHRSVSWYQQTPGQGLQFLFEYFSETQRNKGNFPGRFSGRQFSNSRSEMNVSTLELGDSALYLCASSLEVVGANVLTFGAGSRLTVL.

This clonotype came up many times. The J gene is TRBJ2-7, the V gene TRBV5-1, with 7 nucleotides matching TRBD1. The junction had 3 bases not matched to a gene; V was cut back by 0 bases and J by 0 bases. CDR1 and CDR2 from the germline V gene are SGHRS and YFSETQ. The CDR3 length is 15 residues. The CDR3 spells CASSLARDSSYEQYF. CDR3 nucleotide sequence: TGCGCCAGCAGCTTGGCCAGGGACAGCTCCTACGAGCAGTACTTC.

This clonotype was found a few times. J is TRBJ2-7 and V is TRBV11-2, with D perhaps TRBD1 (6 bases). Germline CDR1 and CDR2: SGHAT and FQNNGV. V was shortened by 5 bases and J by 4 bases, with 12 bases between the two germline ends. This CDR3 is built from 13 residues. CDR3 nucleotide sequence: TGTGCCAGCAGCCCCCGGACAGTTTACGAGCAGTACTTC. Protein product: CASSPRTVYEQYF.

This clonotype was found many times. J is TRBJ1-2 and V is TRBV6-1; D is unclear. The CDR3 runs to 12 residues. Per germline, CDR1 MNHNS and CDR2 SASEGT. V lost 5 bases to trimming and J lost 5 bases, with 9 bases between them. CDR3 protein: CASSPGSYGYTF. CDR3 nucleotide sequence: TGTGCCAGCAGTCCTGGGTCGTATGGCTACACCTTC.

The chain carries TRBV7-8 and TRBJ2-5, with 8 nucleotides matching TRBD2. The CDR3 extends over 18 amino acids. V shed 5 bases and J 0 bases; nucleotides not matched to a gene: 14. Germline V lookup: CDR1 SGHVS, CDR2 FQNEAQ. In DNA form, the CDR3 reads TGTGCCAGCAGCCGCGCCCCACCCTTAGCGGGGTACCAAGAGACCCAGTACTTC. Encoded protein: CASSRAPPLAGYQETQYF.